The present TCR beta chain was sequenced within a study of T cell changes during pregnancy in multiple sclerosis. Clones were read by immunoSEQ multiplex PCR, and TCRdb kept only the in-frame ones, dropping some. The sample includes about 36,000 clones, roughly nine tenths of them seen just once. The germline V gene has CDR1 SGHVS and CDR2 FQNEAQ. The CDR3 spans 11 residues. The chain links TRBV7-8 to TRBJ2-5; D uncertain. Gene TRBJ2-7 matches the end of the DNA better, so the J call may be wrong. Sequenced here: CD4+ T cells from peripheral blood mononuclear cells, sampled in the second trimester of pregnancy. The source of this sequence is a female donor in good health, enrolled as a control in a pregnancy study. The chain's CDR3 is CASRVDYEQYF. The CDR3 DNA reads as TGTGCCAGCAGGGTCGATTACGAGCAGTACTTC.